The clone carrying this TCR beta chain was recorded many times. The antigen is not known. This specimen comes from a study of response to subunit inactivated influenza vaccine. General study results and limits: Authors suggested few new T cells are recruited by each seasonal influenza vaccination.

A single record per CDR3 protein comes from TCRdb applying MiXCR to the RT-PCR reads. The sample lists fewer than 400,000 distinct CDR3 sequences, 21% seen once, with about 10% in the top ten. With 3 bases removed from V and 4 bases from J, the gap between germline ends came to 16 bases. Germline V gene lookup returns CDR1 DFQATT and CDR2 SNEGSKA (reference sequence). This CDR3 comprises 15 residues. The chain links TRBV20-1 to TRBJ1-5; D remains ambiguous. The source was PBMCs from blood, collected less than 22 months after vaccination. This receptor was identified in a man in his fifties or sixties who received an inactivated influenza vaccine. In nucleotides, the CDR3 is TGCAGTGCTAGGAATGGCGGGGTGGGGAATCAGCCCCAGCATTTT. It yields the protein CSARNGGVGNQPQHF.